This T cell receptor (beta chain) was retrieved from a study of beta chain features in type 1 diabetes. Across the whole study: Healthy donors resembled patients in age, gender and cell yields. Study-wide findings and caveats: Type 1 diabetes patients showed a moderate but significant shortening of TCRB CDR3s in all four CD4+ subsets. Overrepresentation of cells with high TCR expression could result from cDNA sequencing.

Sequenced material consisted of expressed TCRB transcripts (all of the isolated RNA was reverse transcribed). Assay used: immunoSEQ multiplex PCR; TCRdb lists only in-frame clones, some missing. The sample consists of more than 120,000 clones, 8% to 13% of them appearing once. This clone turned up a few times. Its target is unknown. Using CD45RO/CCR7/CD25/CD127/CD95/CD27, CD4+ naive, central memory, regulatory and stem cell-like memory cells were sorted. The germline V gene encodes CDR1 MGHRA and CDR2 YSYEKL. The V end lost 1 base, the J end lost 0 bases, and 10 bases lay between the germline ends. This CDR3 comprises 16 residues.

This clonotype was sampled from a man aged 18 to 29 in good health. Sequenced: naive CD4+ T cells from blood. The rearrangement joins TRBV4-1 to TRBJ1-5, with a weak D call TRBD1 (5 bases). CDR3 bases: TGCGCCAGCAGCCAAGTCTCGGGGGATAGCAATCAGCCCCAGCATTTT. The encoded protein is CASSQVSGDSNQPQHF.